The T cell receptor (beta chain) described here comes from a study of Ad26.COV2.S vaccination and SARS-CoV-2 variants. Study information: Sample donor was a member of the COV1001 Ad26.COV2.S trial arm. The authors gave Ad26.COV2.S intramuscularly, either once or twice 56 days apart. General observations from the study: Placebo recipients showed lower spike-specific TCR breadth than vaccinees.

Turning to this clone: Its target is not known.

Treatment given: over 15 received Ad26.COV2.S at low or high dose, single or two shots; roughly 5 received placebo; per-sample allocation not given. All samples were drawn on day 63, counting from the first vaccine or placebo injection. The vaccine delivered Wuhan-strain SARS-CoV-2 spike through an Ad26 vector. The germline V gene has CDR1 DFQATT and CDR2 SNEGSKA (reference sequence). The CDR3 covers 13 residues. Trimming pared 3 bases from V and 5 bases from J, leaving 11 bases between. Assay used: immunoSEQ multiplex PCR; TCRdb lists only in-frame clones, some missing. The sample consists of some 300,000 clones, roughly 86% of them appearing once.

The chain joins TRBV20-1 to TRBJ2-1, with D hard to call. Specimen: peripheral blood, collected in a trial of Ad26.COV2.S vaccine versus placebo. This clonotype was sampled from a person aged 18-65 years who received the Ad26.COV2.S COVID-19 vaccine or a placebo. Here the CDR3 reads CSASQSGHNEQFF. The CDR3 DNA reads TGCAGTGCTAGTCAGAGTGGTCACAATGAGCAGTTCTTC.